One and the same sample provided the 7 T cell receptor beta chains below, sequenced in a study of blood T cell repertoires in COVID-19. Assay used: immunoSEQ multiplex PCR; TCRdb lists only in-frame clones, some missing. This table holds roughly 150,000 clones, 85% to 90% found once. The specimen sequenced was peripheral blood. The receptors derive from a man aged 50-59 years who had recovered from COVID-19.

The table lists this clone with a count of one. The genes are TRBV27 and TRBJ2-1; maybe TRBD2 (5 bases). Germline CDR1 MNHEY, CDR2 SMNVEV (reference sequence). V gave up 5 bases and J gave up 4 bases, with 15 bases separating them. The CDR3 is 15 amino acids. The CDR3 sequence is CASSPPGSKYNEQFF. Written as DNA, the CDR3 is TGTGCCAGCAGTCCCCCGGGGTCAAAGTACAATGAGCAGTTCTTC.

The chain uses TRBV5-6 and TRBJ1-3; 9 nucleotides agree with TRBD1. From germline, CDR1 is SGHDT and CDR2 YYEEEE. The CDR3 length is 16 residues. J was trimmed by 1 base and V by 1 base; bases with no gene match: 3. The CDR3 DNA follows: TGTGCCAGCAGCTTGTCCGGGACAGGGTCTGGAAACACCATATATTTT. As protein: CASSLSGTGSGNTIYF.

This clone showed up just a few times. This chain uses TRBV5-6 with TRBJ2-7; TRBD1 matches 9 bases. The CDR3 sequence is 14 residues long. Germline V gene sequence: CDR1 SGHDT, CDR2 YYEEEE. V lost 0 bases to trimming and J lost 7 bases; unmatched junction nucleotides: 5. CDR3 sequence reads: CASSLGQGVGEQYF. CDR3 coding DNA: TGTGCCAGCAGCTTGGGACAGGGGGTTGGGGAGCAGTACTTC.

The chain has TRBV7-2 and TRBJ2-5; 11 bases are a match to TRBD2. The trim removed 5 bases at V and 1 base at J, leaving 3 bases unmatched. This CDR3 has 15 amino acids. Germline CDR1 SGHTA, CDR2 FQGNSA. Written as DNA, the CDR3 is TGTGCCAGCAGCCCCGGGACTAGCGGCCAAGAGACCCAGTACTTC. As protein: CASSPGTSGQETQYF.

The chain uses TRBV27 and TRBJ1-2; TRBD1 matches 10 bases. V shed 6 bases, J shed 7 bases, and the junction held 2 bases outside the gene matches. CDR3 size: 12 residues. Germline V lookup: CDR1 MNHEY, CDR2 SMNVEV (reference sequence). The DNA for the CDR3 is TGTGCCAGCAGGGGGACAGGGGCTGGCTACACCTTC. Protein product: CASRGTGAGYTF.

The V gene is TRBV28, the J gene TRBJ1-4; D is undetermined. Germline V gene lookup returns CDR1 MDHEN and CDR2 SYDVKM. CDR3 length equals 15 residues. With 4 bases removed from V and 7 bases from J, the gap between germline ends came to 16 bases. The CDR3 DNA reads as TGTGCCAGCAGTTCCGTCCGCTTGGACTTTGAAAAACTGTTTTTT. Translating gives CASSSVRLDFEKLFF.

This chain connects TRBV7-3 to TRBJ2-3; possible D gene TRBD2, 6 bases. CDR3 size: 15 residues. V was trimmed by 4 bases and J by 5 bases, leaving 16 bases between them. From germline, CDR1 is SGHTA and CDR2 FQGTGA. The CDR3 nucleotides read TGTGCCAGCAGCTCGCAAGGAGGGGTCAGAGATACGCAGTATTTT. The encoded protein is CASSSQGGVRDTQYF. The whole variable domain, remainder taken from reference TRBV7-3 and TRBJ2-3, is GAGVSQTPSNKVTEKGKYVELRCDPISGHTALYWYRQSLGQGPEFLIYFQGTGAADDSGLPNDRFFAVRPEGSVSTLKIQRTERGDSAVYLCASSSQGGVRDTQYFGPGTRLTVL.